One TCR beta chain is described in this entry. Antigen unknown. The PCR made use of 60 Vbeta and 13 Jbeta primers. TCRdb's table, derived via immunoSEQ multiplex PCR, lists solely in-frame clones and lacks some. This listing includes over 45,000 clones. The record originates from a study of cytomegalovirus exposure and HLA in healthy donors. Study-level results: Cytomegalovirus association was listed for around 180 TCR beta chains. Later work found most CMV-associated TCR beta chains apparently HLA-restricted.

There are 14 residues in the CDR3. The V gene's germline CDR1 is SGHRS and CDR2 YFSETQ. V lost 0 bases, J lost 2 bases, and 9 bases lay in between. This TCR was recovered from a woman younger than 30 in good health and CMV-seronegative. This chain joins TRBV5-1 and TRBJ2-7; a weak D match, TRBD2 (5 bases). The sequenced sample consisted of PBMCs. The CDR3 DNA is TGCGCCAGCAGCTTGGGAGCGGAACCCTACGAGCAGTACTTC. It specifies CASSLGAEPYEQYF.